This T cell receptor (delta chain) emerged from a study of gamma-delta chains in newborns, infants, children. Study details: Polyclonal expansion of innate γδ T cells after birth follows microbial exposure.

V lost 4 bases to trimming and J lost 10 bases; unmatched junction nucleotides: 32. CDR1 is TSWWSYY, CDR2 QGS, per germline. The CDR3 runs to 21 residues. This clone has a handful of counts. TCRdb reapplied CATT to the reads. The table shows roughly 5,100 delta-chain clones, with under 40% occurring only once. The chain has TRDV1 and TRDJ1; TRDD3 aligns across 8 bases. Sample: blood. The TCR was taken from a child who received the measles vaccine. As DNA, the CDR3 is TGTGCTCTTGGGGGACCGGCTACGGGTTTAAGGAGAGGGGATACTAACGGGGGACTCATCTTT. Its protein is CALGGPATGLRRGDTNGGLIF.